These 22 T cell receptor beta chains came from one sample sequenced in a study of beta chain features in type 1 diabetes. Expressed TCRB transcripts were sequenced because the isolated RNA had all been reverse transcribed beforehand. Method: immunoSEQ multiplex PCR; TCRdb's copy keeps in-frame clones and lacks some. The sample yields about 220,000 clones, roughly a tenth seen once. Source material: central memory CD4+ T cells from blood. The receptor source for this set is a man between 18 and 35 years old in good health.

In this sample, this clone turned up a few times. The chain combines TRBV11-2 with TRBJ2-3; D is unclear. With 6 bases removed from V and 7 bases from J, the gap between germline ends came to 11 bases. CDR3 length equals 12 residues. Germline assignment: CDR1 SGHAT and CDR2 FQNNGV. CDR3 protein: CASRAEGYTQYF. The CDR3 nucleotides are TGTGCCAGCAGGGCGGAAGGCTATACGCAGTATTTT.

This clone has just a few counts. The rearrangement uses TRBV18 and TRBJ2-1, with unresolved D. V gave up 2 bases and J gave up 6 bases, with 5 bases separating them. Germline CDR1 is KGHSH and CDR2 is LQKENI. The CDR3 runs to 12 residues. CDR3 protein: CASSPIGNEQFF. The CDR3 region has the DNA TGTGCCAGCTCACCAATTGGCAATGAGCAGTTCTTC.

The chain is built from TRBV6-6 and TRBJ2-3, with D uncertain. This CDR3 has 13 residues. Trimming removed 2 bases from V and 4 bases from J, with 7 bases in between. Germline values: CDR1 MNHNY, CDR2 SVGAGI (reference sequence). The CDR3 sequence: CASSYQGADTQYF. The CDR3 DNA reads TGTGCCAGCAGTTACCAAGGCGCAGATACGCAGTATTTT.

J is TRBJ2-6 and V is TRBV7-3; no clear D gene. Trimming removed 4 bases from V and 1 base from J, with 8 bases in between. Germline CDR1 and CDR2: SGHTA and FQGTGA. The CDR3 spans 15 residues. The CDR3 spells CASSSVGSGANVLTF. Written as DNA, the CDR3 is TGTGCCAGCAGCTCTGTTGGGTCTGGGGCCAACGTCCTGACTTTC.

This clone showed up just a few times. J is TRBJ2-1 and V is TRBV28; 10 nucleotides align to TRBD2. This CDR3 spans 15 amino acids. The V gene's germline CDR1 is MDHEN and CDR2 SYDVKM. The ends lost 3 bases at V and 7 bases at J; junction bases unmatched: 6. CDR3: CASSLGAGGQNEQFF. CDR3 DNA: TGTGCCAGCAGTTTGGGAGCGGGAGGGCAGAATGAGCAGTTCTTC.

This clone occurred a few times. This sequence joins TRBV13 and TRBJ1-5; no clear D. The CDR3 consists of 14 residues. Germline V gene sequence: CDR1 PRHDT, CDR2 FYEKMQ (reference sequence). V was cut by 0 bases and J by 7 bases, with 10 bases left in between. CDR3: CASSLGAGRQPQHF. CDR3 nucleotides: TGTGCCAGCAGCTTAGGGGCAGGACGACAGCCCCAGCATTTT.

This chain joins TRBV5-4 and TRBJ2-5; TRBD1 agrees at 8 bases. The V gene end was trimmed by 4 bases and the J gene end by 2 bases; junction bases not matched to a gene: 13. Germline assignment: CDR1 SGHNT and CDR2 YYREEE (reference sequence). The CDR3 is 17 residues long. CDR3 in DNA: TGTGCCAGCAGCCGACCGGGTGGGACAGGTGGTCAAGAGACCCAGTACTTC. Its protein product is CASSRPGGTGGQETQYF.

This chain connects TRBV6-5 to TRBJ2-1; 10 bases are shared with TRBD2. Germline V gene lookup returns CDR1 MNHEY and CDR2 SVGAGI. The CDR3 consists of 15 residues. J lost 6 bases, V lost 6 bases, and 8 bases had no gene match. CDR3 region: CASSASGGMANEQFF. In DNA, the CDR3 is TGTGCCAGCAGCGCTAGCGGGGGCATGGCCAATGAGCAGTTCTTC.

This clone was found a few times. The V gene is TRBV19, the J gene TRBJ2-7; perhaps TRBD1 as D (6 bases). The CDR3 runs to 14 residues. V was clipped by 4 bases and J by 0 bases, with 10 bases between them. Germline values: CDR1 LNHDA, CDR2 SQIVND (reference sequence). The CDR3 DNA follows: TGTGCCAGTAGTAGAGGACAGACCTCCTACGAGCAGTACTTC. Translating it yields CASSRGQTSYEQYF.

This rearrangement joins TRBV7-9 to TRBJ2-1, with unresolved D. There are 11 residues in the CDR3. Germline V gene sequence: CDR1 SEHNR, CDR2 FQNEAQ (reference sequence). Trimming shortened V by 5 bases and J by 5 bases, and 4 bases separated the two germline ends. CDR3 amino acids: CASSTNNEQFF. In DNA form, the CDR3 reads TGTGCCAGCAGCACGAACAATGAGCAGTTCTTC.

This clone showed up many times. V is TRBV30 and J is TRBJ1-3, with TRBD1 matching 8 bases. After removal of 7 bases from V and 3 bases from J, the junction contained 11 bases not matched to a gene. Germline loops: CDR1 GTSNPN, CDR2 SVGIG (reference sequence). This CDR3 has 15 amino acids. The CDR3 region is CASTGQGARGNTIYF. CDR3 nucleotide sequence: TGTGCCTCCACGGGGCAGGGGGCGCGTGGAAACACCATATATTTT.

Many counts were recorded for this clone. J is TRBJ2-1 and V is TRBV15; D gene unclear. The CDR3 covers 16 residues. V was clipped by 0 bases and J by 5 bases, with 14 bases between them. Germline V CDR1 and CDR2: LNHNV, YYDKDF (reference sequence). CDR3 amino acids: CATSRDASLYDNEQFF. In DNA form, the CDR3 reads TGTGCCACCAGCAGAGATGCATCACTATACGACAATGAGCAGTTCTTC.

This chain connects TRBV29-1 to TRBJ2-1, with TRBD2 matching over 11 bases. The CDR3 length is 15 residues. The V segment lost 4 bases and the J segment 10 bases; nucleotides outside the gene matches: 12. Germline V gene data show CDR1 as SQVTM and CDR2 as ANQGSEA. CDR3 amino acids: CSVGGLLAGAREQFF. CDR3 nucleotide sequence: TGCAGCGTTGGAGGGCTACTAGCGGGAGCTAGGGAGCAGTTCTTC.

Worth noting for this clone: Within the sample, other DNA sequences also encode this same CDR3. The J gene is TRBJ2-7, the V gene TRBV18; 11 bases agree with TRBD1. The V gene's germline CDR1 is KGHSH and CDR2 LQKENI. The CDR3 is 14 residues long. V lost 3 bases and J lost 5; bases outside the gene matches: 3. CDR3 nucleotides: TGTGCCAGCTCACCCGGGACAGGGGGGGACGAGCAGTACTTC. This translates into CASSPGTGGDEQYF.

The gene calls are TRBV7-9 and TRBJ1-2, with TRBD1 matching over 7 bases. Germline V gives CDR1 SEHNR, CDR2 FQNEAQ (reference sequence). V was pared by 0 bases and J by 5 bases, with 0 bases of the junction left unmatched. The CDR3 covers 13 residues. CDR3 sequence reads: CASSLATGYGYTF. Here the CDR3 DNA reads TGTGCCAGCAGCTTAGCGACAGGGTATGGCTACACCTTC.

The V call is TRBV5-1, the J call TRBJ2-3; 8 nucleotides align to TRBD2. The CDR3 loop spans 14 amino acids. Germline loops: CDR1 SGHRS, CDR2 YFSETQ. V lost 6 bases to trimming and J lost 2 bases; unmatched junction nucleotides: 5. The CDR3 sequence: CASNTGGDTDTQYF. CDR3 coding DNA: TGCGCCAGCAACACGGGAGGGGACACAGATACGCAGTATTTT.

The chain recombines TRBV5-1 with TRBJ2-7; perhaps TRBD2 as D (5 bases). The CDR3 is 14 amino acids. V dropped 4 bases and J dropped 6 bases, with 17 bases sitting between them. In germline, CDR1 is SGHRS, CDR2 YFSETQ. CDR3 in DNA: TGCGCCAGCAGCCCGAGCGGAGGCCTCTCCGAGCAGTACTTC. Protein sequence: CASSPSGGLSEQYF.

In this sample, this clone turned up a few times. The CDR3 here is CASSMNRIGVTQYF. CDR3 bases: TGTGCCAGTAGTATGAACCGGATTGGTGTGACCCAGTACTTC. The chain employs TRBV19 and TRBJ2-5; unclear D gene. The V end lost 3 bases, the J end lost 7 bases, and 15 bases lay between the germline ends. CDR1 LNHDA and CDR2 SQIVND come from the germline V gene (reference sequence). There are 14 residues in the CDR3.

This clone was found a few times. The chain is built from TRBV30 and TRBJ2-3; the match to TRBD2 covers 9 bases. This CDR3 is built from 16 residues. Germline V lookup: CDR1 GTSNPN, CDR2 SVGIG (reference sequence). With V trimmed by 3 bases and J by 8 bases, 15 bases remained unmatched. DNA for the CDR3: TGTGCCTGGAGCGGACCCGGTAGCGGGAGAGGTCGTACGCAGTATTTT. Amino acids: CAWSGPGSGRGRTQYF.

The chain combines TRBV30 with TRBJ2-7; the D call may be TRBD1 or TRBD2 (5 bases each). The germline gives CDR1 GTSNPN, CDR2 SVGIG (reference sequence). V lost 3 bases, J lost 2 bases, and 11 bases lay in between. CDR3 size: 13 residues. CDR3 protein: CAWSVGDPYEQYF. CDR3 sequence (DNA): TGTGCCTGGAGCGTGGGGGACCCCTACGAGCAGTACTTC.

The CDR3 region has the DNA TGCGCCAGCAGCCAAAGCGCGCAGGGGGCGATCTACAATGAGCAGTTCTTC. As protein: CASSQSAQGAIYNEQFF. This chain uses TRBV4-1 with TRBJ2-1, with TRBD1 identical over 8 bases. CDR3 size: 17 residues. Trimming at V came to 2 bases and at J to 3 bases, leaving 9 bases not matched to a gene. The germline gives CDR1 MGHRA, CDR2 YSYEKL.

This clone was recorded at least ten times. This CDR3 is CASSQELAGGPEQFF. CDR3 coding DNA: TGTGCCAGCAGCCAAGAATTAGCGGGAGGCCCAGAGCAGTTCTTC. The chain links TRBV14 to TRBJ2-1; 10 nucleotides line up with TRBD2. CDR1 and CDR2 from the germline V gene are SGHDN and FVKESK. The CDR3 covers 15 residues. Trimming removed 0 bases from V and 10 bases from J; junction bases left unmatched: 6.